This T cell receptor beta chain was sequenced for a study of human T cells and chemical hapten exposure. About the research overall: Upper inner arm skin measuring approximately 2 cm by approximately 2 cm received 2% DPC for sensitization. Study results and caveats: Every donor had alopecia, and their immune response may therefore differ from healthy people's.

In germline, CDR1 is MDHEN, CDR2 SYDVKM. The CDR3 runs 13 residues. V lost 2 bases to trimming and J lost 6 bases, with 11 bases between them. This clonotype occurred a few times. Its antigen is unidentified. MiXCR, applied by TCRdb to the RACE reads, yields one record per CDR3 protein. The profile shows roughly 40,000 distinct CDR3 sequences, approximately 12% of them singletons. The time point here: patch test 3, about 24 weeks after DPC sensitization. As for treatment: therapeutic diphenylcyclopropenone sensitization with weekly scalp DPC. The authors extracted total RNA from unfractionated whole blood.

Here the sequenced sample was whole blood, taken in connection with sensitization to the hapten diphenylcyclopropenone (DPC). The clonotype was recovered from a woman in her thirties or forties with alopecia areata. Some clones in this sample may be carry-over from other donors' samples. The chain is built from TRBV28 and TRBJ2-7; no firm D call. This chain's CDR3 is CASSLLARLEQYF. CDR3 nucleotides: TGTGCCAGCAGTTTACTTGCCAGGCTCGAGCAGTACTTC.